This TCR beta chain was identified in a study of cytomegalovirus exposure and HLA in healthy donors. Study in general: The Caucasian-associated ancestry cluster held around 81% of more than 350 genotyped donors. Whole-study results and caveats: In a later analysis, CMV-associated beta chains were mostly HLA-associated, it appeared. The investigators catalogued 164 TCR beta chains as cytomegalovirus-associated. The authors later found TCR association rates varying by HLA locus, with DRB1 most and HLA-C fewest.

CDR3 size: 15 residues. V lost 0 bases and J lost 0, with 7 bases in between. Germline CDR1 reads SGHNT; CDR2 reads YYREEE (reference sequence). PCR involved 60 Vbeta and 13 Jbeta primers. The assay was immunoSEQ multiplex PCR, and TCRdb's table has in-frame clones only and misses some. Found here are 95,000 to 150,000 clones, 65% to 85% of them singletons; the top ten hold over 0.2%. With regard to this clone: The antigen remains unidentified.

Sequences were obtained from PBMCs. The receptor comes from a man in his fifties in good health and CMV-seronegative. The genes are TRBV5-4 and TRBJ1-3; no definite D call. The CDR3 DNA follows: TGTGCCAGCAGCTTGGTTGGCGGCTCTGGAAACACCATATATTTT. Protein product: CASSLVGGSGNTIYF.